The 28 T cell receptor beta chains in this list originate from one sample, sequenced in a study of blood T cell repertoires in COVID-19. Assay used: immunoSEQ multiplex PCR; TCRdb lists only in-frame clones, some missing. In the table there are under 300,000 clones, roughly nine tenths of which are singletons. The sequencing input was PBMCs or T cells enriched from blood (not recorded which). The receptors stem from a woman between 18 and 29 years old who had recovered from COVID-19.

The chain couples TRBV7-8 to TRBJ2-7; TRBD2 might be the D (6 bases). The germline CDR1 and CDR2 sequences are SGHVS and FQNEAQ. This CDR3 spans 16 amino acids. V gave up 0 bases and J gave up 2 bases, with 14 bases separating them. CDR3 nucleotides: TGTGCCAGCAGCTTAGCGGCGGGGCCTAGTACCTACGAGCAGTACTTC. Its translation is CASSLAAGPSTYEQYF.

The chain links TRBV9 to TRBJ2-7, with a tentative D call TRBD2 (5 bases). Between the trimmed V and J ends, which lost 0 bases and 0 bases, there was a span of 7 bases. This CDR3 spans 14 amino acids. CDR1 is SGDLS and CDR2 is YYNGEE in the germline V gene. The CDR3, as DNA: TGTGCCAGCAGCGTAGGTGACTACTCCTACGAGCAGTACTTC. It specifies CASSVGDYSYEQYF. Full variable domain (outside the CDR3, taken from reference TRBV9 and TRBJ2-7): DSGVTQTPKHLITATGQRVTLRCSPRSGDLSVYWYQQSLDQGLQFLIQYYNGEERAKGNILERFSAQQFPDLHSELNLSSLELGDSALYFCASSVGDYSYEQYFGPGTRLTVT.

The CDR3 sequence: CASSLQGPGYGYTF. CDR3 nucleotides: TGTGCCAGCAGTTTGCAGGGCCCGGGCTATGGCTACACCTTC. The chain couples TRBV28 to TRBJ1-2, with TRBD1 as a possible D gene (5 bases). The germline V gene has CDR1 MDHEN and CDR2 SYDVKM. The CDR3 consists of 14 residues. The ends were cut back, 3 bases at V and 4 bases at J, with 12 bases in the middle.

The gene calls are TRBV5-1 and TRBJ1-2, with 7 positions matching TRBD1. Germline V CDR1 and CDR2: SGHRS, YFSETQ. This CDR3 is built from 16 residues. V lost 3 bases and J lost 1; bases outside the gene matches: 9. In DNA form, the CDR3 reads TGCGCCAGCAGCTCTGGGGACAGCGATTATAACTATGGCTACACCTTC. Protein: CASSSGDSDYNYGYTF. Full variable domain (remainder filled in from reference TRBV5-1 and TRBJ1-2): KAGVTQTPRYLIKTRGQQVTLSCSPISGHRSVSWYQQTPGQGLQFLFEYFSETQRNKGNFPGRFSGRQFSNSRSEMNVSTLELGDSALYLCASSSGDSDYNYGYTFGSGTRLTVV.

V is TRBV19 and J is TRBJ1-3; the match to TRBD1 covers 8 bases. Per germline, CDR1 LNHDA and CDR2 SQIVND (reference sequence). The CDR3 is made up of 17 amino acids. V gave up 9 bases and J gave up 0 bases; unmatched junction bases: 13. CDR3 loop: CASGQGFFRGSGNTIYF. CDR3 DNA: TGTGCCAGCGGACAGGGTTTTTTCCGGGGCTCTGGAAACACCATATATTTT.

This sequence joins TRBV9 and TRBJ2-7; TRBD2 agrees at 10 bases. Germline V gives CDR1 SGDLS, CDR2 YYNGEE. The CDR3 runs to 15 residues. Trimming at V came to 4 bases and at J to 0 bases, leaving 4 bases not matched to a gene. The CDR3 DNA is TGTGCCAGCAGCACCTCTAGCGGGAGCTCCTACGAGCAGTACTTC. Protein product: CASSTSSGSSYEQYF.

The V call is TRBV19, the J call TRBJ1-2; D not resolved. The CDR3 is 13 amino acids. CDR1 and CDR2 from the germline V gene are LNHDA and SQIVND (reference sequence). V lost 3 bases to trimming and J lost 5 bases, with 10 bases between them. The CDR3 region is CASSILHEYGYTF. The DNA of the CDR3 is TGTGCCAGTAGTATCCTCCATGAGTATGGCTACACCTTC.

Written as DNA, the CDR3 is TGTGCCAGCAGTCCACGACAGCATACCATCTCTGGGGCCAACGTCCTGACTTTC. Protein: CASSPRQHTISGANVLTF. V and J are TRBV27 and TRBJ2-6, with D perhaps TRBD1 (5 bases). From germline, CDR1 is MNHEY and CDR2 SMNVEV (reference sequence). V was trimmed by 5 bases and J by 0 bases, leaving 17 bases between them. The CDR3 covers 18 residues.

This chain connects TRBV7-9 to TRBJ1-1; tentatively, D is TRBD1 (5 bases). Germline assignment: CDR1 SEHNR and CDR2 FQNEAQ (reference sequence). The CDR3 runs to 16 residues. V dropped 1 base and J dropped 0 bases, with 12 bases sitting between them. The CDR3 loop reads CASSLVTRGMNTEAFF. In DNA, the CDR3 is TGTGCCAGCAGCTTAGTGACAAGGGGCATGAACACTGAAGCTTTCTTT.

The chain uses TRBV7-2 and TRBJ2-7, with D perhaps matching TRBD1 (6 bases). V gave up 6 bases and J gave up 7 bases, with 22 bases separating them. Germline V gene sequence: CDR1 SGHTA, CDR2 FQGNSA. The CDR3 covers 15 residues. This CDR3 is CASRFWVTGQGEQYF. In DNA, the CDR3 is TGTGCCAGCAGGTTTTGGGTTACAGGGCAAGGAGAGCAGTACTTC.

This chain uses TRBV2 with TRBJ2-2, with 7 bases fitting TRBD1. After removal of 0 bases from V and 7 bases from J, the junction contained 8 bases not matched to a gene. CDR1 is SNHLY and CDR2 is FYNNEI in the germline V gene. The CDR3 loop spans 16 amino acids. The CDR3 region is CASSEAGQGDNGELFF. The CDR3, as DNA: TGTGCCAGCAGTGAAGCGGGGCAGGGGGACAACGGGGAGCTGTTTTTT. The whole variable domain, remainder taken from reference TRBV2 and TRBJ2-2, is EPEVTQTPSHQVTQMGQEVILRCVPISNHLYFYWYRQILGQKVEFLVSFYNNEISEKSEIFDDQFSVERPDGSNFTLKIRSTKLEDSAMYFCASSEAGQGDNGELFFGEGSRLTVL.

The V gene is TRBV6-5, the J gene TRBJ1-2; D may be TRBD1 (5 bases). Deletions cut 2 bases from V and 0 bases from J, with 7 bases between. Germline assignment: CDR1 MNHEY and CDR2 SVGAGI. The CDR3 contains 14 residues. As DNA, the CDR3 is TGTGCCAGCAGTTACGGGGCCTCTAACTATGGCTACACCTTC. It yields the protein CASSYGASNYGYTF.

The chain couples TRBV11-2 to TRBJ2-7, with TRBD2 matching 8 bases. The germline gives CDR1 SGHAT, CDR2 FQNNGV. The CDR3 length is 17 residues. The J segment lost 0 bases and the V segment lost 3 bases, leaving 10 bases of the junction unmatched. CDR3 residues: CASSFRTGLADSYEQYF. The CDR3 nucleotides are TGTGCCAGCAGCTTCCGAACAGGACTAGCTGACTCCTACGAGCAGTACTTC. The variable domain in full, completed from reference TRBV11-2 and TRBJ2-7, reads EAGVAQSPRYKIIEKRQSVAFWCNPISGHATLYWYQQILGQGPKLLIQFQNNGVVDDSQLPKDRFSAERLKGVDSTLKIQPAKLEDSAVYLCASSFRTGLADSYEQYFGPGTRLTVT.

This rearrangement joins TRBV19 to TRBJ1-2; 7 bases agree with TRBD1. The ends lost 6 bases at V and 4 bases at J; junction bases unmatched: 5. This CDR3 is 13 amino acids long. Germline CDR1 LNHDA, CDR2 SQIVND (reference sequence). CDR3 nucleotides: TGTGCCAGTAGGGAGGGGGCAGGCTATGGCTACACCTTC. This sequence encodes CASREGAGYGYTF. Using reference TRBV19 and TRBJ1-2 for the parts outside the CDR3, the full variable domain is DGGITQSPKYLFRKEGQNVTLSCEQNLNHDAMYWYRQDPGQGLRLIYYSQIVNDFQKGDIAEGYSVSREKKESFPLTVTSAQKNPTAFYLCASREGAGYGYTFGSGTRLTVV.

The chain is built from TRBV4-1 and TRBJ2-3; 7 bases align to TRBD2. The CDR3 loop spans 16 amino acids. V shed 1 base, J shed 2 bases, and the junction held 6 bases outside the gene matches. Germline values: CDR1 MGHRA, CDR2 YSYEKL. CDR3 region: CASSQVTGGFTDTQYF. The CDR3, as DNA: TGCGCCAGCAGCCAAGTAACGGGGGGATTCACAGATACGCAGTATTTT.

The rearrangement joins TRBV28 to TRBJ2-5; TRBD1 aligns across 8 bases. CDR1 and CDR2 from the germline V gene are MDHEN and SYDVKM. This CDR3 is 13 amino acids long. With 6 bases clipped from V and 5 bases from J, the junction kept 5 bases outside the gene matches. CDR3 amino acids: CASRRQGRETQYF. CDR3 DNA: TGTGCCAGCAGGAGACAGGGGCGGGAGACCCAGTACTTC.

The chain has TRBV28 and TRBJ1-1; D call uncertain. V was pared by 3 bases and J by 5 bases, with 10 bases between. This CDR3 is built from 13 residues. The germline CDR1 and CDR2 sequences are MDHEN and SYDVKM. The CDR3 nucleotides are TGTGCCAGCAGTTTTTTCCCTCTTACTGAAGCTTTCTTT. As protein: CASSFFPLTEAFF.

The chain links TRBV28 to TRBJ2-1; no definite D call. This CDR3 contains 11 residues. Germline CDR1 and CDR2: MDHEN and SYDVKM. V lost 4 bases, J lost 11 bases, and 9 bases lay in between. In DNA, the CDR3 is TGTGCCAGCAGTTCGGCAGGCAAGCAGTTCTTC. Amino acids: CASSSAGKQFF.

CDR3 in DNA: TGTGCCAGTAGTATTTGGGGAGTATACAATGAGCAGTTCTTC. This encodes CASSIWGVYNEQFF. The chain carries TRBV19 and TRBJ2-1, with a weak D call TRBD2 (5 bases). Germline lookup yields CDR1 LNHDA and CDR2 SQIVND (reference sequence). CDR3 length equals 14 residues. Trimming left V 3 bases short and J 4 bases short, with 10 bases between.

This chain links TRBV24-1 with TRBJ2-7, with TRBD2 as a possible D gene (5 bases). Germline CDR1 KGHDR, CDR2 SFDVKD. V dropped 3 bases and J dropped 7 bases, with 18 bases sitting between them. This CDR3 contains 15 residues. CDR3 amino acids: CATSDGLRPWGEQYF. The CDR3, as DNA: TGTGCCACCAGTGATGGACTGAGACCTTGGGGAGAGCAGTACTTC.

This clone has more than one count but fewer than ten. This chain connects TRBV6-6 to TRBJ2-1; the D gene is possibly TRBD2 (7 bases). Deletions cut 5 bases from V and 5 bases from J, with 22 bases between. This CDR3 contains 17 residues. CDR1 and CDR2 from the germline V gene are MNHNY and SVGAGI (reference sequence). CDR3 DNA: TGTGCCAGCAGTCCGGGGGGCGGGCCCCGCCTCAACAATGAGCAGTTCTTC. This gives the protein CASSPGGGPRLNNEQFF.

The chain links TRBV24-1 to TRBJ1-2; D possibly corresponds to TRBD1 (6 bases). Germline CDR1 and CDR2: KGHDR and SFDVKD. Between the trimmed V and J ends, which lost 3 bases and 8 bases, there was a span of 12 bases. The CDR3 is 13 residues long. CDR3: CATSDPQGRGYTF. The CDR3 DNA reads TGTGCCACCAGTGATCCACAGGGACGCGGCTACACCTTC.

This CDR3 is CASGLAPSSGYTF. As DNA, the CDR3 is TGTGCTAGTGGTCTGGCCCCGTCGAGTGGCTACACCTTC. The chain is built from TRBV12-5 and TRBJ1-2; D call uncertain. Germline values: CDR1 LGHNT, CDR2 FRNRAP. CDR3 size: 13 residues. Deletions cut 5 bases from V and 7 bases from J, with 14 bases between.

CDR3 region: CATGHLVDTEAFF. As DNA, the CDR3 is TGTGCCACCGGACATCTTGTTGATACTGAAGCTTTCTTT. The J gene is TRBJ1-1, the V gene TRBV6-5, with D possibly being TRBD1 (5 bases). Germline V gene sequence: CDR1 MNHEY, CDR2 SVGAGI. The CDR3 spans 13 residues. The V gene lost 10 bases and the J gene lost 5 bases, with 17 bases spanning the gap.

This clone was counted a single time. The chain couples TRBV10-3 to TRBJ1-6, with D perhaps TRBD1 (6 bases). V lost 5 bases and J 7 bases, leaving 12 bases between the germline ends. This CDR3 has 14 amino acids. Germline loops: CDR1 ENHRY, CDR2 SYGVKD. In nucleotides, the CDR3 is TGTGCCATCAGTCTCTTAGGGGGAAATTCACCCCTCCACTTT. Translation gives CAISLLGGNSPLHF.

J is TRBJ1-5 and V is TRBV2, with D maybe TRBD1 (6 bases). With 6 bases removed from V and 0 bases from J, the gap between germline ends came to 12 bases. CDR3 length: 15 amino acids. Per the germline V gene, CDR1 is SNHLY and CDR2 is FYNNEI. CDR3 sequence (DNA): TGTGCCAGCAGCGGACAGAGACTTAGCAATCAGCCCCAGCATTTT. Encoded protein: CASSGQRLSNQPQHF.

The J gene is TRBJ1-4, the V gene TRBV3-1 (or the pseudogene TRBV3-2); 7 nucleotides agree with TRBD1. V shed 4 bases, J shed 4 bases, and the junction held 6 bases outside the gene matches. Germline loops: CDR1 LGHDT, CDR2 YNNKEL (reference sequence). The CDR3 runs 15 residues. CDR3 sequence: CASSLLGTDNEKLFF. CDR3 nucleotide sequence: TGTGCCAGCAGCCTCCTGGGGACAGATAATGAAAAACTGTTTTTT.

This clone was observed once. V is TRBV18 and J is TRBJ1-4; D is uncertain. V was shortened by 3 bases and J by 0 bases, with 8 bases between the two germline ends. Germline V lookup: CDR1 KGHSH, CDR2 LQKENI. This CDR3 is built from 15 residues. CDR3 sequence reads: CASSPGRATNEKLFF. CDR3 in DNA: TGTGCCAGCTCACCCGGCCGGGCAACTAATGAAAAACTGTTTTTT.